This T cell receptor beta chain was sequenced during a study of shared clonotypes between healthy human individuals. Naive CD8 isolation took CD45RO-negative cells positively selected for CCR7 and excluded terminally differentiated effector memory CD45RA+ cells. Points from the study as a whole: Non-shared clonotypes had lower generation probabilities than clonotypes shared by all four sorted-subset donors.

Concerning this clone itself: Its cognate antigen is unknown.

Deep was the level used in running the assay. This table comes from immunoSEQ multiplex PCR, and its TCRdb copy is limited to in-frame clones, with some not included. This table has a few hundred thousand clones, 95% to 96% appearing once. The CDR3 runs to 13 residues. CDR1 and CDR2 from the germline V gene are MNHEY and SMNVEV (reference sequence). V lost 8 bases, J lost 4 bases, and 6 bases stayed unmatched. This sequence was found in a woman in her twenties or thirties in good health. Material: naive CD8+ T cells sorted from blood. The J gene is TRBJ2-7, the V gene TRBV27; 9 nucleotides match TRBD1. DNA of the CDR3: TGTGCCAGCGCCCGAGGACAGGGGTACGAGCAGTACTTC. This translates into CASARGQGYEQYF.